These 17 T cell receptor beta chains originate from one sample sequenced in a study of T cell responses to AZD1222 COVID-19 vaccine (dated by TCRdb to the early 2020s). The sample's time point label is to be understood as: about 28 days (+/-7) after the second vaccine dose. Library generation was performed with the immunoSEQ multiplex PCR assay. TCRdb holds this immuneACCESS table with in-frame rearrangements only. Some clones are missing; in checked studies, unresolved V genes explain under half, and the rest has no known cause. In this sample the table shows 70,000 to 100,000 clones, about 90% of which occur a single time. The top ten constitute less than 4% of the sample. The sequenced sample was peripheral blood, obtained 28 days after the second AZD1222 dose. The source is an adult who received the AZD1222 COVID-19 vaccine.

The V call is TRBV9, the J call TRBJ2-3; TRBD1 is a possible D gene (6 bases). This CDR3 region has 16 residues. V lost 0 bases and J lost 1, with 12 bases in between. Germline V CDR1 and CDR2: SGDLS, YYNGEE. The CDR3 sequence is CASSVAGTLRTDTQYF. CDR3 coding DNA: TGTGCCAGCAGCGTAGCCGGGACACTACGCACAGATACGCAGTATTTT. The full variable domain, with the rest looked up from reference TRBV9 and TRBJ2-3, is DSGVTQTPKHLITATGQRVTLRCSPRSGDLSVYWYQQSLDQGLQFLIQYYNGEERAKGNILERFSAQQFPDLHSELNLSSLELGDSALYFCASSVAGTLRTDTQYFGPGTRLTVL.

The count of this clone is one. The chain recombines TRBV6-5 with TRBJ1-4; D is uncertain. The CDR3 totals 14 residues. The germline V and J ends were trimmed by 5 bases and 5 bases, with 12 bases remaining between them. The V gene's germline CDR1 is MNHEY and CDR2 SVGAGI. The CDR3 protein is CASSNRVRNEKLFF. The CDR3 region has the DNA TGTGCCAGCAGTAATAGGGTCCGAAATGAAAAACTGTTTTTT.

The rearrangement uses TRBV7-2 and TRBJ1-4; 7 bases match TRBD1. V trimming: 3 bases; J trimming: 8 bases; junction bases outside the gene matches: 9. Germline V lookup: CDR1 SGHTA, CDR2 FQGNSA. The CDR3 runs to 15 residues. In nucleotides, the CDR3 is TGTGCCAGCAGCTTCCGACAGGGCGGTGGGGAAAAACTGTTTTTT. It encodes CASSFRQGGGEKLFF.

V gene TRBV11-2 combines with J gene TRBJ1-1, with D maybe TRBD1 (5 bases). This CDR3 has 13 residues. Trimming removed 5 bases from V and 4 bases from J, with 11 bases in between. Germline lookup yields CDR1 SGHAT and CDR2 FQNNGV. CDR3 sequence (DNA): TGTGCCAGCAGCCGATTGGGGGGCACTGAAGCTTTCTTT. It encodes CASSRLGGTEAFF. Combining the CDR3 with reference TRBV11-2 and TRBJ1-1 gives the whole variable domain EAGVAQSPRYKIIEKRQSVAFWCNPISGHATLYWYQQILGQGPKLLIQFQNNGVVDDSQLPKDRFSAERLKGVDSTLKIQPAKLEDSAVYLCASSRLGGTEAFFGQGTRLTVV.

This chain connects TRBV28 to TRBJ2-5, with 9 bases fitting TRBD2. The CDR3 consists of 15 residues. Trimming took 6 bases from V and 5 from J; bases not matched to a gene: 10. CDR1 is MDHEN, CDR2 SYDVKM, per germline. CDR3 nucleotide sequence: TGTGCCAGCAGCCTCCCGGCGGGGGGGCGGGAGACCCAGTACTTC. This translates into CASSLPAGGRETQYF.

This chain joins TRBV5-1 and TRBJ2-3; D assignment may be TRBD1 or TRBD2 (6 bases each). The V and J ends lost 5 bases and 1 base respectively, with 14 bases between them. This CDR3 has 15 residues. Per the germline V gene, CDR1 is SGHRS and CDR2 is YFSETQ. In nucleotides, the CDR3 is TGCGCCAGCAGAGGTGGGGGGCGCGGCACAGATACGCAGTATTTT. Translating it yields CASRGGGRGTDTQYF.

CDR3: CASSQALFVNTEAFF. In DNA form, the CDR3 reads TGTGCCAGCAGCCAGGCCCTGTTTGTGAACACTGAAGCTTTCTTT. This chain uses TRBV28 with TRBJ1-1; no reliable D call. This CDR3 comprises 15 residues. CDR1 is MDHEN and CDR2 is SYDVKM in the germline V gene. V lost 6 bases to trimming and J lost 0 bases, with 14 bases between them.

V gene TRBV29-1 combines with J gene TRBJ2-1; D is undetermined. CDR3 length: 13 residues. V dropped 8 bases and J dropped 4 bases, with 15 bases sitting between them. In germline, CDR1 is SQVTM, CDR2 ANQGSEA. CDR3 nucleotide sequence: TGCAGCTCGAAAGGGTTAGGATACAATGAGCAGTTCTTC. Translation: CSSKGLGYNEQFF.

This sequence joins TRBV9 and TRBJ2-5, with TRBD2 matching 8 bases. V shed 0 bases, J shed 4 bases, and the junction held 11 bases outside the gene matches. CDR1 is SGDLS and CDR2 is YYNGEE in the germline V gene. This CDR3 comprises 17 residues. The CDR3 here is CASSVGLSGTRGETQYF. The CDR3 bases are TGTGCCAGCAGCGTAGGCTTGTCCGGGACTAGGGGAGAGACCCAGTACTTC.

The CDR3 sequence: CASSLEHGGPYEQYF. CDR3 DNA: TGTGCCAGCAGCTTAGAGCACGGGGGCCCCTACGAGCAGTACTTC. The chain uses TRBV11-2 and TRBJ2-7; D may match TRBD1 or TRBD2 (6 bases each). In germline, CDR1 is SGHAT, CDR2 FQNNGV. Trimming removed 0 bases from V and 2 bases from J, with 11 bases in between. The CDR3 is made up of 15 amino acids. Full variable domain (remainder filled in from reference TRBV11-2 and TRBJ2-7): EAGVAQSPRYKIIEKRQSVAFWCNPISGHATLYWYQQILGQGPKLLIQFQNNGVVDDSQLPKDRFSAERLKGVDSTLKIQPAKLEDSAVYLCASSLEHGGPYEQYFGPGTRLTVT.

Notes on this clone: Other DNA sequences within the sample encode an identical CDR3. The V call is TRBV12-3 or TRBV12-4, the J call TRBJ1-2; D ambiguous. V was clipped by 2 bases and J by 4 bases, with 2 bases between them. The CDR3 extends over 11 amino acids. The CDR3 protein is CASSLSYGYTF. The CDR3 DNA follows: TGTGCCAGCAGTTTATCCTATGGCTACACCTTC.

The gene calls are TRBV4-2 and TRBJ1-2, with no clear D. This CDR3 region has 14 residues. Germline V gene data show CDR1 as LGHNA and CDR2 as YNFKEQ. V was shortened by 1 base and J by 0 bases, with 6 bases between the two germline ends. The CDR3 DNA reads as TGTGCCAGCAGCCAAGGGGGAACTAACTATGGCTACACCTTC. It encodes CASSQGGTNYGYTF.

The V call is TRBV7-2, the J call TRBJ1-1; tentatively, D is TRBD1 (6 bases). Germline-derived CDR1 and CDR2 are SGHTA and FQGNSA. The CDR3 loop spans 15 amino acids. V was shortened by 8 bases and J by 4 bases, with 20 bases between the two germline ends. The CDR3: CASRQDAQRATEAFF. For the CDR3, the DNA is TGTGCCAGCCGACAGGACGCCCAACGGGCCACTGAAGCTTTCTTT.

The rearrangement uses TRBV11-1 and TRBJ2-5, with D maybe TRBD1 (6 bases). This CDR3 is built from 16 residues. Germline values: CDR1 SGHAT, CDR2 FQDESV (reference sequence). V lost 2 bases and J 5 bases, leaving 18 bases between the germline ends. CDR3 DNA sequence: TGTGCCAGCAGCTTAAGGCCGGCAGGGGTAGCGGAGACCCAGTACTTC. It encodes CASSLRPAGVAETQYF.

CDR3 sequence (DNA): TGTGCCAGCAGCCGGCCCGGGACAGAAGCTTTCTTT. This gives the protein CASSRPGTEAFF. The chain employs TRBV9 and TRBJ1-1; maybe TRBD1 (6 bases). Germline loops: CDR1 SGDLS, CDR2 YYNGEE. V gave up 4 bases and J gave up 8 bases, with 12 bases separating them. CDR3 length: 12 residues.

The chain combines TRBV5-1 with TRBJ2-3; D gene unclear. Germline V CDR1 and CDR2: SGHRS, YFSETQ. The CDR3 has 13 residues. Trimming stripped 2 bases from V and 2 bases from J, with 6 bases between. The CDR3 DNA is TGCGCCAGCAGCTTTGAATACACAGATACGCAGTATTTT. This codes for CASSFEYTDTQYF.

The chain links TRBV11-2 to TRBJ1-1; D remains unclear. This CDR3 contains 13 residues. V lost 2 bases and J lost 5, with 9 bases in between. Looked up from germline, CDR1 is SGHAT and CDR2 is FQNNGV. The CDR3 reads CASSLWVGTEAFF. Written as DNA, the CDR3 is TGTGCCAGCAGCTTATGGGTTGGGACTGAAGCTTTCTTT.